This T cell receptor (beta chain) was identified in a study of T cells in Graves' hyperthyroidism and ophthalmopathy. Turning to the study itself: Peripheral blood was drawn at first diagnosis, prior to all treatment.

This clonotype was counted at least ten times. Reasons for excluding patients were uncontrolled infection, other autoimmune disease, pregnancy or lactation. The CDR3 contains 19 residues. Germline V CDR1 and CDR2: MDHEN, SYDVKM. The trim removed 6 bases at V and 8 bases at J, leaving 18 bases unmatched. What was amplified from RNA transcripts were TCR beta CDR3 regions. HTBI primers were used for first-round RT-PCR of the TCR CDR3. TCRdb reanalysed the multiplex PCR reads using MiXCR and keeps one entry per CDR3 protein. The table has roughly 380,000 distinct CDR3 sequences, roughly 15% seen once. J is TRBJ2-1 and V is TRBV28; TRBD2 aligns across 14 bases. Sequenced input: blood. The TCR sequence derives from a woman aged 18-29 years with Graves' hyperthyroidism. The CDR3 DNA follows: TGTGCCAGCAGCACGGGACTAGCGGGAGCTATCCATCCTTCCGATGAGCAGTTCTTC. It is translated as CASSTGLAGAIHPSDEQFF.